The clone carrying this T cell receptor beta chain showed up just a few times. Its specificity is not known. TCRdb re-derived calls from the reads in MiXCR, one entry per CDR3 protein. In the table there are some 180,000 distinct CDR3 sequences, approximately 17% of which are singletons. This sample was taken from a study of T cell repertoires in cytomegalovirus infection. Background on the study: CMV infection together with matching HLA type was indicated by public TCR beta signatures.

Regarding the study as a whole: Summed frequency of shared TCR beta families picked out CMV carriers who also had the relevant HLA. In two of eight donors, the top clonotype was HLA-C-restricted CMV-specific.

Material: CD8+ T cells from PBMCs. The clonotype comes from a human donor in good health (CMV status not recorded). Some clones in this sample may be carry-over from other donors' samples.

CDR3 sequence reads: CASSGRSYEQYF. In nucleotides, the CDR3 is TGTGCCAGCTCGGGACGCTCCTACGAGCAGTACTTC. The chain combines TRBV7-2 with TRBJ2-7; D might be TRBD1 or TRBD2, each matching 5 bases. The CDR3 consists of 12 residues. The germline V gene has CDR1 SGHTA and CDR2 FQGNSA. V lost 8 bases and J 0 bases, leaving 8 bases between the germline ends.